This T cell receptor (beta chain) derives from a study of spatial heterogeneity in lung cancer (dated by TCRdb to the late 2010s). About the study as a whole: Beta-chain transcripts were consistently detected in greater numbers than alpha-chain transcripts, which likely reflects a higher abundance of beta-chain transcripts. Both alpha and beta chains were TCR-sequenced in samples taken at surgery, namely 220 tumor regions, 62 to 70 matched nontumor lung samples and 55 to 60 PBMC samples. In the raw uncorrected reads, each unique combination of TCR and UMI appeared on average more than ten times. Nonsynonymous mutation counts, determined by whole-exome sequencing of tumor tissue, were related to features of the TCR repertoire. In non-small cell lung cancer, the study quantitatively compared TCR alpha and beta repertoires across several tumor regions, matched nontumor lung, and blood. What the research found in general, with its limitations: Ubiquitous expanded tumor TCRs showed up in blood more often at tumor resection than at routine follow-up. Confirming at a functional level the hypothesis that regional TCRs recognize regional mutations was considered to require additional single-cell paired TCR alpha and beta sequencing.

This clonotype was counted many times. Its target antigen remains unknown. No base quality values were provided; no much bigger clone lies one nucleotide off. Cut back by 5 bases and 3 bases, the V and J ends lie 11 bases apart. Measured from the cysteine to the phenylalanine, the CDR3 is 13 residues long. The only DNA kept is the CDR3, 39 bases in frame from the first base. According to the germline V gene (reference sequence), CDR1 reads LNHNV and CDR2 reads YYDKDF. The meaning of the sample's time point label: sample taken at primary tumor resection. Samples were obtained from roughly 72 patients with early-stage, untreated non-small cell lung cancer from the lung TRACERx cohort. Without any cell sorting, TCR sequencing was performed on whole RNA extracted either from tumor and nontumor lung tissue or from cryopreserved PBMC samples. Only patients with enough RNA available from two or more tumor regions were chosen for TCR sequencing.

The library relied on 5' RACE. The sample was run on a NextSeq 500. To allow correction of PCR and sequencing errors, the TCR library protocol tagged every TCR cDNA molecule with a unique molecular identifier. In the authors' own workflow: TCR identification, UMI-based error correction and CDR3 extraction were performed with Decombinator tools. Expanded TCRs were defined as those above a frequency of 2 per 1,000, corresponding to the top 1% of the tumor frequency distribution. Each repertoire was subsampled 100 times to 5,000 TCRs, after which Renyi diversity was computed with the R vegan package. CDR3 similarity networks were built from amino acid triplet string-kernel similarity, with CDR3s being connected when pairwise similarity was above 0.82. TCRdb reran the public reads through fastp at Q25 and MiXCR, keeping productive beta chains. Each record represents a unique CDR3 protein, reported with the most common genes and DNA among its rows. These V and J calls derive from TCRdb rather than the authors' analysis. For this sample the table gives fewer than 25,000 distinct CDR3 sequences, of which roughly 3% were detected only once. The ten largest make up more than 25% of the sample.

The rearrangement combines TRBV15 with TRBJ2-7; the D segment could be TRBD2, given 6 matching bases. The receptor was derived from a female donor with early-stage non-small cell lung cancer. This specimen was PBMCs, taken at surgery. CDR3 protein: CATSGDWDYEQYF. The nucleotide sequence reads TGTGCCACCAGCGGGGACTGGGACTACGAGCAGTACTTC. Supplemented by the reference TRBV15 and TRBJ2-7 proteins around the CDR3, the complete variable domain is DAMVIQNPRYQVTQFGKPVTLSCSQTLNHNVMYWYQQKSSQAPKLLFHYYDKDFNNEADTPDNFQSRRPNTSFCFLDIRSPGLGDTAMYLCATSGDWDYEQYFGPGTRLTVT.